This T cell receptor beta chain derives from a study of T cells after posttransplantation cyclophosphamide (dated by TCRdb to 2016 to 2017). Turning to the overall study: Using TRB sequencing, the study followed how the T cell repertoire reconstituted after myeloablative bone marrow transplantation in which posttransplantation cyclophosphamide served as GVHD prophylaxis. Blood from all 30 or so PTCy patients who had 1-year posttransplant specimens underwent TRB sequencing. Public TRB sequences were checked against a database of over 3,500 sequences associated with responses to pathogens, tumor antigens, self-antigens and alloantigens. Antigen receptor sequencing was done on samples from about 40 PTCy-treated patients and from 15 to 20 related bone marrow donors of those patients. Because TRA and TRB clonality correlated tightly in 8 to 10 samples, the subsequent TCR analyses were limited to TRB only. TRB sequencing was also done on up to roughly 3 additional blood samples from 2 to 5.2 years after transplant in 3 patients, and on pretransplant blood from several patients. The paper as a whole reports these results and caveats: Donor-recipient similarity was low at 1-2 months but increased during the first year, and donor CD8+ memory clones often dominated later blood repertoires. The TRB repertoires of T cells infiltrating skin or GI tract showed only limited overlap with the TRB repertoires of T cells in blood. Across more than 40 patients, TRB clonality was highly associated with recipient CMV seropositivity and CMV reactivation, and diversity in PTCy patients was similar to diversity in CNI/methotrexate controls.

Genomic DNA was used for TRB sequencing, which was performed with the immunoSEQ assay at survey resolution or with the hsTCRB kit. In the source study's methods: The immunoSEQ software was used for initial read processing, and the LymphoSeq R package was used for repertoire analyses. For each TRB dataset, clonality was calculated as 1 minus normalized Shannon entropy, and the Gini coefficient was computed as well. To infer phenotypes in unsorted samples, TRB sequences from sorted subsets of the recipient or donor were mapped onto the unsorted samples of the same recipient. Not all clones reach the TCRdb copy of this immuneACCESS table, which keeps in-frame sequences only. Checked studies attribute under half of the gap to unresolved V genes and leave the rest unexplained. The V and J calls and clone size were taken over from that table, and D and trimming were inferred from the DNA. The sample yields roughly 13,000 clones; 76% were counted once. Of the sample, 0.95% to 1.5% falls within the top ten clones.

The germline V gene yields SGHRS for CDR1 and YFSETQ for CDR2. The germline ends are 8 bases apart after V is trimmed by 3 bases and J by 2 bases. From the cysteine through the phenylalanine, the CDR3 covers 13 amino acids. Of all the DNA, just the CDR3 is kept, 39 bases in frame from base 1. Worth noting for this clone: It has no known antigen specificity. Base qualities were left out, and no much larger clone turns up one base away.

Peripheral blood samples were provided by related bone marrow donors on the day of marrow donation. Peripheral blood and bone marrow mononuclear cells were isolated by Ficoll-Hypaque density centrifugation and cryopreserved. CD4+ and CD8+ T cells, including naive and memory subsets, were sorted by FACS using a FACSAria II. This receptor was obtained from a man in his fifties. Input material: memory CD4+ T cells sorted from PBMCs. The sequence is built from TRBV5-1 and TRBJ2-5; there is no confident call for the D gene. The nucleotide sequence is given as TGCGCCAGCAGCTCGGGTCCTCAAGAGACCCAGTACTTC. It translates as CASSSGPQETQYF.